This T cell receptor beta chain was profiled in a study of blood T cell repertoires in COVID-19 (dated by TCRdb to 2019 to 2021). Some background on the complete study: Samples covering the acute and convalescent phases of COVID-19 were provided by collaborators in the United States, Italy and Spain. The repertoires were released in a freely available public database meant as a resource for research on the immune response to SARS-CoV-2. Where HLA class I and class II types were available, the types were taken from metadata supplied by the sample provider, not from assay-based typing. The prospective study material was composed of cDNA or gDNA derived from T cells, B-cell-depleted T cells, or PBMCs. Samples were obtained from the ongoing ImmuneRACE study (first 160 participants) and from about 1,300 subjects provided by 6 global collaborators. Deeply sampled blood TCRbeta repertoires from subjects exposed to, actively infected with, or recovered from COVID-19 were included in the dataset. The sample metadata nearly always contained a de-identified subject ID, COVID-19 status, age in years and sex. Here is what the overall study found, with its caveats: Clinical and demographic metadata were provided uncurated, with the amount varying by source and participant.

Another Seattle source contributed samples from volunteer blood donors who had recovered from COVID-19. Each collaborating institution followed its own protocols to collect whole blood in K2EDTA tubes. For TCRbeta analysis, collaborators shipped samples as frozen whole blood, isolated PBMCs, or DNA extracted from either of those sample types. The immunoSEQ Assay, a bias-controlled multiplex PCR, was used to amplify TCRbeta CDR3 regions from genomic DNA. In the authors' own workflow: Within the assay, amplification of reference gene primers was used to estimate how many nucleated cells each sample contained. Sequence reads were collapsed and filtered to measure the absolute abundance of every unique TCRbeta CDR3 rearrangement. For each sample, productive Simpson clonality was calculated by taking the square root of Simpson's diversity index across productive rearrangements. Imported from immuneACCESS, the table was reduced by TCRdb to in-frame sequences with V and J called. These copies leave out some clones; in studies compared against another copy, an unresolved V gene accounts for under half, and the cause of the remainder is not known. The D gene and trimming were derived from the DNA, and the V and J assignments and clone size from that table. Within this sample are roughly 300,000 clones, with about 89% of them counted one time only. The top ten clonotypes cover about 6% of the sample.

V has 2 bases trimmed and J has 3 bases trimmed; junction bases matching no gene number 2. From the germline V gene (reference sequence), CDR1 is SEHNR and CDR2 is FQNEAQ. Taken from cysteine to phenylalanine, the CDR3 has 15 residues. Only CDR3 DNA remains: 45 bases, in frame from the first base. Comments on this clone: No antigen is known for it. Qualities for individual bases were not recorded, and no much larger clone is one base off.

Recombination linked TRBV7-9 to TRBJ1-3, with 9 bases in between that match TRBD1. The receptor was isolated from a man in his late teens or twenties who had recovered from COVID-19. Sequencing was carried out using peripheral blood. Here is the DNA: TGTGCCAGCAGCTTAACAGGGGGCAATGGAAACACCATATATTTT. Its coded protein is CASSLTGGNGNTIYF.